Described below is a single T cell receptor (beta chain) sequence and its context. Enrollment of patients from Seattle took place during active infection, with longitudinal follow-up. This sample stems from a study of blood T cell repertoires in COVID-19. About the research overall: The United States, Italy and Spain provided the acute and convalescent COVID-19 samples. From T cells, B-cell-depleted T cells, or PBMCs came the material, which was cDNA or gDNA.

Authors' analysis steps: Amplifying reference gene primers gave estimates of nucleated cell counts. Repertoires were generated with immunoSEQ multiplex PCR, while TCRdb's copy carries only in-frame clones and drops some. That table gives V, J and clone size, and the DNA gave D and trimming. This sample has 150,000 or so clones; around 74% occur once, and the top ten carry 8.1%. The TCR comes from a woman aged 60-75 years with COVID-19, enrolled during active disease. What was sequenced was peripheral blood.

In DNA form, the CDR3 reads TGTGCCAGCAGCCCCGGACAGGCAAGTCAGCCCCAGCATTTT. The encoded protein is CASSPGQASQPQHF. This chain joins TRBV28 and TRBJ1-5, with 7 bases aligning to TRBD1. Trimming cost V 6 bases and J 6 bases; bases outside gene matches: 8. CDR1 and CDR2 from the germline V gene are MDHEN and SYDVKM. CDR3 size: 14 residues.